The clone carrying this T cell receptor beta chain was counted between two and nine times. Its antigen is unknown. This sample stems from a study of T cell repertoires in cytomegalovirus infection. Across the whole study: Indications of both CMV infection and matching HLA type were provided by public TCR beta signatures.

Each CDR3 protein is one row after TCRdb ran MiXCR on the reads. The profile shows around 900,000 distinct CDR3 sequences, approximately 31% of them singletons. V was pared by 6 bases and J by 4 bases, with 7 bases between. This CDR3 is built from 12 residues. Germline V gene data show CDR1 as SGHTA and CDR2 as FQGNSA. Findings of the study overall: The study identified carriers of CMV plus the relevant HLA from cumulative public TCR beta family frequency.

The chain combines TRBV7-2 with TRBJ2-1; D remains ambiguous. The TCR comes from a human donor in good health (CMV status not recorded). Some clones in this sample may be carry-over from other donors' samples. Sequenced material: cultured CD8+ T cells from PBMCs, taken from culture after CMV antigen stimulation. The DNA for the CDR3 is TGTGCCAGCAGGATTATTTACAATGAGCAGTTCTTC. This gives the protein CASRIIYNEQFF.